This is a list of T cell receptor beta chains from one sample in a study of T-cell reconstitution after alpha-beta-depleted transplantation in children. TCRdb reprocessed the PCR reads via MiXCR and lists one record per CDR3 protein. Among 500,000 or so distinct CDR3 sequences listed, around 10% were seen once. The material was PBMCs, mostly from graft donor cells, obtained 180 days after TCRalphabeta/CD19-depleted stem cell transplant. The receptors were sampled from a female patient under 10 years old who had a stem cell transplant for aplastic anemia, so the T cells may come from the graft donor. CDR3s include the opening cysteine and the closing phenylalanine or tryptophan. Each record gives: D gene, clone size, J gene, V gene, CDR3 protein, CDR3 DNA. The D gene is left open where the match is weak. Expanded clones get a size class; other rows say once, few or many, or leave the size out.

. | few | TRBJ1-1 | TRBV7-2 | CASSWRGVGLNTEAFF | TGTGCCAGCAGCTGGCGTGGCGTGGGTCTGAACACTGAAGCTTTCTTT
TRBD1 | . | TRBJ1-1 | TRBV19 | CASSIVGRGGTEAFF | TGTGCCAGTAGTATAGTCGGCAGGGGGGGCACTGAAGCTTTCTTT
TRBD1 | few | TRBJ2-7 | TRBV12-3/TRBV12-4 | CASTGQGAVEQYF | TGTGCCAGCACGGGACAGGGGGCAGTCGAGCAGTACTTC
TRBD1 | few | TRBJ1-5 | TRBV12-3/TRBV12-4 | CASSKQGARQPQHF | TGTGCCAGCAGTAAACAGGGGGCTCGTCAGCCCCAGCATTTT
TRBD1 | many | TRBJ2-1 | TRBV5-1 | CASSSQGVGHNEQFF | TGCGCCAGCAGCTCGCAGGGGGTTGGGCACAATGAGCAGTTCTTC
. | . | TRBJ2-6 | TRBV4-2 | CASSQDPDSSGANVLTF | TGTGCCAGCAGCCAAGACCCAGATTCCTCTGGGGCCAACGTCCTGACTTTC
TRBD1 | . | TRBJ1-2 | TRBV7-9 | CASSSSTGVTKGYTF | TGTGCCAGCAGCTCCTCGACAGGGGTAACGAAAGGCTACACCTTC
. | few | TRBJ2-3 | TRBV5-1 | CASSHYRDSPPSDTQYF | TGCGCCAGCAGCCATTACCGGGACTCACCCCCGTCAGATACGCAGTATTTT
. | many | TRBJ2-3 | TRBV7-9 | CASSLAQTIWEDTQYF | TGTGCCAGCAGCTTAGCGCAAACGATCTGGGAGGATACGCAGTATTTT
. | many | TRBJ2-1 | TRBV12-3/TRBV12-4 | CASIMDSSYNEQFF | TGTGCCAGCATTATGGACTCCTCGTACAATGAGCAGTTCTTC
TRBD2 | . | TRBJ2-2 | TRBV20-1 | CSARAFTSGRATGELFF | TGCAGTGCTAGAGCTTTCACTAGCGGGAGGGCCACCGGGGAGCTGTTTTTT
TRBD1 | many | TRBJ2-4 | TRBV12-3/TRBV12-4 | CASRGQPTSKNIQYF | TGTGCCAGCAGGGGACAGCCAACGAGCAAAAACATTCAGTACTTC
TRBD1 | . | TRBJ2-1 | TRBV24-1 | CATSDADRVANEQFF | TGTGCCACCAGTGATGCGGACAGGGTAGCGAATGAGCAGTTCTTC
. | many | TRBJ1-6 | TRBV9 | CASSVEEKAWNSPLHF | TGTGCCAGCAGCGTAGAGGAGAAGGCGTGGAATTCACCCCTCCACTTT
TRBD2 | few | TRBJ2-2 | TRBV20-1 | CSAPGLAGDTGELFF | TGCAGTGCCCCGGGACTAGCGGGCGACACCGGGGAGCTGTTTTTT
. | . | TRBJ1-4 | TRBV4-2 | CASRLDSSNEKLFF | TGTGCCAGCAGACTGGACAGCTCTAATGAAAAACTGTTTTTT
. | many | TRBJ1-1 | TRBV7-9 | CASSLRQGMNTEAFF | TGTGCCAGCAGCTTACGACAAGGAATGAACACTGAAGCTTTCTTT
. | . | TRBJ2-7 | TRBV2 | CASSEGRGSSYEQYF | TGTGCCAGCAGTGAAGGCAGGGGATCTTCCTACGAGCAGTACTTC
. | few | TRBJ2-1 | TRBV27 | CASSRTGPSMAYNEQFF | TGTGCCAGCAGTCGCACGGGACCGTCTATGGCCTACAATGAGCAGTTCTTC
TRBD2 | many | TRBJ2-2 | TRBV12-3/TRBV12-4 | CASSLGAGGLGELFF | TGTGCCAGCAGTTTAGGAGCGGGAGGCCTCGGGGAGCTGTTTTTT
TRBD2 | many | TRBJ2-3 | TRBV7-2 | CASSLGSGTTDTQYF | TGTGCCAGCAGCCTAGGGAGCGGGACCACAGATACGCAGTATTTT
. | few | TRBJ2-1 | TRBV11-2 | CAILTGVRYNEQFF | TGTGCCATCCTTACGGGTGTTAGATACAATGAGCAGTTCTTC
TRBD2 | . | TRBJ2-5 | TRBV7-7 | CASSLGLAGGLETQYF | TGTGCCAGCAGCCTCGGACTAGCGGGAGGTTTAGAGACCCAGTACTTC
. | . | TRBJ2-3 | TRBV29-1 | CSVEGSPQYF | TGCAGCGTTGAGGGGTCGCCGCAGTATTTT
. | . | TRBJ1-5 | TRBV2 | CASSEGRASNQPQHF | TGTGCCAGCAGTGAAGGCAGGGCTAGCAATCAGCCCCAGCATTTT
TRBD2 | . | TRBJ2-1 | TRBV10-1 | CASSETSGRVDEQFF | TGCGCCAGCAGTGAGACTAGCGGGAGGGTCGATGAGCAGTTCTTC
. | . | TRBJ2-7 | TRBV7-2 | CASSPGWRLGEQYF | TGTGCCAGCAGCCCAGGTTGGAGGCTCGGCGAGCAGTACTTC
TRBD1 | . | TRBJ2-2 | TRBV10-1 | CASSPPGTGAGELFF | TGCGCCAGCAGCCCTCCCGGGACAGGGGCAGGGGAGCTGTTTTTT
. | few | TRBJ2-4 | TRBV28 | CASSAYVQGLIAKNIQYF | TGTGCCAGCAGTGCCTACGTACAAGGCTTAATAGCCAAAAACATTCAGTACTTC
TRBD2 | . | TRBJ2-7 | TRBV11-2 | CASSQLRTGGVPYEQYF | TGTGCCAGCAGCCAACTTAGGACGGGGGGGGTACCCTACGAGCAGTACTTC
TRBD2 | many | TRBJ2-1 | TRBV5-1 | CASSSWPSGTSGSIEQFF | TGCGCCAGCAGCTCGTGGCCTAGTGGGACTAGCGGGAGCATTGAGCAGTTCTTC
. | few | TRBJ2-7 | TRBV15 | CATSRDFDSSYEQYF | TGTGCCACCAGCAGAGATTTCGACTCGAGCTACGAGCAGTACTTC
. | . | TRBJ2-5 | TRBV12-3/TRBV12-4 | CASSSTGTPRQETQYF | TGTGCCAGCAGTTCTACGGGGACACCGAGGCAAGAGACCCAGTACTTC
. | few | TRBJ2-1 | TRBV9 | CASSVGGRQNNEQFF | TGTGCCAGCAGCGTAGGTGGGAGGCAAAACAATGAGCAGTTCTTC
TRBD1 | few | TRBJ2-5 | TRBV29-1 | CSVDHRDREETQYF | TGCAGCGTGGACCACCGGGACAGGGAAGAGACCCAGTACTTC
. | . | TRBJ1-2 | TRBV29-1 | CSVETGANYGYTF | TGCAGCGTTGAGACAGGCGCAAACTATGGCTACACCTTC
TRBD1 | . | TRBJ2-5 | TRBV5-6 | CASSHGQGKETQYF | TGTGCCAGCAGCCACGGACAGGGTAAAGAGACCCAGTACTTC
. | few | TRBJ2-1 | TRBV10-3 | CAISPMGDDWYNEQFF | TGTGCCATCAGTCCTATGGGGGACGACTGGTACAATGAGCAGTTCTTC
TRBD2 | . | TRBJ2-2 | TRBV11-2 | CASSIRGGLAGVIGELFF | TGTGCCAGCAGCATCCGGGGGGGACTAGCGGGAGTTATCGGGGAGCTGTTTTTT
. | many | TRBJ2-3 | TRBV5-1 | CASSLGVRGSDTQYF | TGCGCCAGCAGCTTGGGGGTTAGGGGATCCGATACGCAGTATTTT
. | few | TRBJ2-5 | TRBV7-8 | CASSSPLAKETQYF | TGTGCCAGCAGCTCGCCGCTGGCAAAAGAGACCCAGTACTTC
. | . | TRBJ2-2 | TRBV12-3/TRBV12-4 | CASSTALPREELFF | TGTGCCAGCAGTACGGCCCTACCCAGAGAGGAGCTGTTTTTT
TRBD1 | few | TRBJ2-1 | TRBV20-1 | CSARLPGGLYNEQFF | TGCAGTGCTAGACTGCCAGGGGGCCTCTACAATGAGCAGTTCTTC
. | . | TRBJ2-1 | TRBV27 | CASVLANEQFF | TGTGCCAGCGTCCTGGCCAATGAGCAGTTCTTC
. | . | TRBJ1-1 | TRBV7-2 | CASSLQGGLGAEAFF | TGTGCCAGCAGCTTGCAAGGAGGGCTAGGCGCTGAAGCTTTCTTT
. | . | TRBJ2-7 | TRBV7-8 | CASSILPSTGTYGYEQYF | TGTGCCAGCAGCATTCTGCCGAGTACCGGGACGTACGGCTACGAGCAGTACTTC
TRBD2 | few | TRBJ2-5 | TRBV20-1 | CSARWTSGETQYF | TGCAGTGCTAGATGGACTAGCGGGGAGACCCAGTACTTC
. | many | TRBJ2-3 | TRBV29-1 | CSVVEGEDTQYF | TGCAGCGTTGTTGAGGGAGAAGATACGCAGTATTTT
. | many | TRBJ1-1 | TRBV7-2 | CASSPPNRLSKDTEAFF | TGTGCCAGCAGTCCCCCTAACCGGCTGTCCAAGGACACTGAAGCTTTCTTT
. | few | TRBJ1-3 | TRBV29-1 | CSVEKLLDRPGNTIYF | TGCAGCGTTGAAAAACTCTTGGACAGACCCGGAAACACCATATATTTT
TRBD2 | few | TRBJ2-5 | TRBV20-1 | CSARPAGVVKETQYF | TGCAGTGCTAGACCAGCGGGAGTTGTGAAAGAGACCCAGTACTTC
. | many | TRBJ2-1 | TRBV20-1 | CSASGTSYNEQFF | TGCAGTGCTAGCGGGACATCCTACAATGAGCAGTTCTTC
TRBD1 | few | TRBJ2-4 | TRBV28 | CASSTTGTGAKNIQYF | TGTGCCAGCAGTACAACTGGGACAGGGGCCAAAAACATTCAGTACTTC
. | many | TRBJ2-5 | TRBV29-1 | CSVDGIQETQYF | TGCAGCGTTGACGGGATCCAAGAGACCCAGTACTTC
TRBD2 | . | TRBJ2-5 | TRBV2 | CASSDGLAGGQETQYF | TGTGCCAGCAGTGACGGACTAGCGGGAGGGCAAGAGACCCAGTACTTC
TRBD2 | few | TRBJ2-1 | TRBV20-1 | CSAIPTSGSRNEQFF | TGCAGTGCTATACCAACTAGCGGGAGTCGAAATGAGCAGTTCTTC
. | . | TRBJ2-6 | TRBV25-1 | CASSTTWGTHPTANPGANVLTF | TGTGCCAGCAGTACGACATGGGGGACACACCCTACTGCTAATCCTGGGGCCAACGTCCTGACTTTC